These 17 T cell receptor beta chains were sequenced from one sample in a study of blood T cell repertoires in COVID-19. Sequencing used immunoSEQ multiplex PCR; TCRdb keeps in-frame clones, though not all of them. Here the sample spans about 80,000 clones, over 75% being singletons. The sequencing sample was made of peripheral blood. These receptor sequences come from an elderly man with acute or convalescent COVID-19.

This chain joins TRBV5-1 and TRBJ2-6, with TRBD1 matching 7 bases. V shed 4 bases and J 2 bases; nucleotides not matched to a gene: 6. CDR1 SGHRS and CDR2 YFSETQ come from the germline V gene. The CDR3 is made up of 16 amino acids. The CDR3 DNA reads TGCGCCAGCAGCCTCGGACAGGATGCTGGGGCCAACGTCCTGACTTTC. Its translation: CASSLGQDAGANVLTF.

V gene TRBV4-2 combines with J gene TRBJ2-7, with 7 bases lining up with TRBD1. V lost 5 bases and J lost 3; bases outside the gene matches: 4. The CDR3 is 13 amino acids. CDR1 LGHNA and CDR2 YNFKEQ come from the germline V gene. The chain's CDR3 is CASSERQGYEQYF. DNA for the CDR3: TGTGCCAGCAGCGAAAGACAGGGCTACGAGCAGTACTTC.

The chain carries TRBV3-1 (or the pseudogene TRBV3-2) and TRBJ1-2, with D unclear. The V end was cut by 0 bases, the J end by 8 bases, with 25 bases between. The CDR3 runs to 18 residues. CDR1 is LGHDT, CDR2 YNNKEL, per germline (reference sequence). The CDR3 region has the DNA TGTGCCAGCAGCCAAGAACATACGGCAGGCTCCCTCTCGGGGGGCTACACCTTC. Protein: CASSQEHTAGSLSGGYTF.

This clone was observed a few times. The chain uses TRBV25-1 and TRBJ1-6; D gene ambiguous. The CDR3 extends over 13 amino acids. Trimming shortened V by 2 bases and J by 9 bases, and 8 bases separated the two germline ends. CDR1 is MGHDK and CDR2 is SYGVNS in the germline V gene. Here the CDR3 reads CASSEGRISPLHF. The DNA of the CDR3 is TGTGCCAGCAGTGAAGGGAGAATTTCACCCCTCCACTTT.

This chain uses TRBV18 with TRBJ1-5; D is undetermined. The V and J ends lost 2 bases and 4 bases respectively, with 6 bases between them. The CDR3 runs 13 residues. Germline V gene lookup returns CDR1 KGHSH and CDR2 LQKENI. CDR3 sequence reads: CASSPGPNQPQHF. Here the CDR3 DNA reads TGTGCCAGCTCACCAGGGCCAAATCAGCCCCAGCATTTT.

The chain employs TRBV7-9 and TRBJ2-5, with 12 positions matching TRBD2. CDR1 is SEHNR and CDR2 is FQNEAQ in the germline V gene (reference sequence). CDR3 length equals 17 residues. V gave up 2 bases and J gave up 2 bases; unmatched junction bases: 6. The DNA of the CDR3 is TGTGCCAGCAGCTTAAAGGGAGGACTAGCGGGACAAGAGACCCAGTACTTC. It specifies CASSLKGGLAGQETQYF.

This chain connects TRBV5-6 to TRBJ1-1; TRBD1 matches 7 bases. This CDR3 region has 15 residues. J lost 4 bases, V lost 0 bases, and 6 bases had no gene match. CDR1 and CDR2 (germline): SGHDT, YYEEEE. The CDR3 sequence: CASSLEGRGITEAFF. The CDR3 bases are TGTGCCAGCAGCTTGGAAGGCAGGGGGATCACTGAAGCTTTCTTT. The full variable domain, completed using reference TRBV5-6 and TRBJ1-1, is DAGVTQSPTHLIKTRGQQVTLRCSPKSGHDTVSWYQQALGQGPQFIFQYYEEEERQRGNFPDRFSGHQFPNYSSELNVNALLLGDSALYLCASSLEGRGITEAFFGQGTRLTVV.

V gene TRBV18 combines with J gene TRBJ2-1; no reliable D call. Germline V gene lookup returns CDR1 KGHSH and CDR2 LQKENI. The germline V and J ends were trimmed by 4 bases and 6 bases, with 7 bases remaining between them. The CDR3 totals 12 residues. CDR3 nucleotide sequence: TGTGCCAGCTCACGACTCAGCAATGAGCAGTTCTTC. It encodes CASSRLSNEQFF.

This chain connects TRBV19 to TRBJ1-1, with 7 bases lining up with TRBD1. The length of the CDR3 is 16 residues. Trimming removed 4 bases from V and 1 base from J; junction bases left unmatched: 9. Looked up from germline, CDR1 is LNHDA and CDR2 is SQIVND (reference sequence). The CDR3, as DNA: TGTGCCAGTAGTACTTTGACAGGGTTATCGAACACTGAAGCTTTCTTT. This gives the protein CASSTLTGLSNTEAFF.

This chain joins TRBV15 and TRBJ2-3; D remains ambiguous. This CDR3 has 16 amino acids. Germline-derived CDR1 and CDR2 are LNHNV and YYDKDF (reference sequence). V lost 0 bases and J lost 0, with 10 bases in between. The CDR3 DNA sequence: TGTGCCACCAGCAGAGAATTGGGCAGGAGCACAGATACGCAGTATTTT. Translating gives CATSRELGRSTDTQYF. Drawing the rest from reference TRBV15 and TRBJ2-3, the complete variable domain is DAMVIQNPRYQVTQFGKPVTLSCSQTLNHNVMYWYQQKSSQAPKLLFHYYDKDFNNEADTPDNFQSRRPNTSFCFLDIRSPGLGDTAMYLCATSRELGRSTDTQYFGPGTRLTVL.

The chain recombines TRBV6-5 with TRBJ2-7, with D maybe TRBD1 (6 bases). Germline lookup yields CDR1 MNHEY and CDR2 SVGAGI. The CDR3 has 12 residues. Trimming removed 6 bases at V and 10 bases at J, with 16 bases between. CDR3 protein: CASSPDRSRQYF. CDR3 DNA sequence: TGTGCCAGCAGCCCCGACAGGTCCCGACAGTACTTC.

The chain couples TRBV4-2 to TRBJ2-3, with 9 bases fitting TRBD2. Germline V lookup: CDR1 LGHNA, CDR2 YNFKEQ. V lost 4 bases to trimming and J lost 5 bases; unmatched junction nucleotides: 7. This CDR3 is 15 amino acids long. The CDR3 sequence: CASSPRGGAGDTQYF. CDR3 sequence (DNA): TGTGCCAGCAGCCCGCGCGGGGGGGCCGGAGATACGCAGTATTTT.

This chain joins TRBV19 and TRBJ2-3; TRBD2 matches 10 bases. The V gene end was trimmed by 1 base and the J gene end by 3 bases; junction bases not matched to a gene: 10. This CDR3 spans 18 amino acids. Germline V gives CDR1 LNHDA, CDR2 SQIVND (reference sequence). CDR3 DNA sequence: TGTGCCAGTAGTATAGTATACCCCTCTAGCGGGGGAACAGATACGCAGTATTTT. Protein sequence: CASSIVYPSSGGTDTQYF.

The V gene is TRBV9, the J gene TRBJ2-4; the match to TRBD2 covers 7 bases. Per germline, CDR1 SGDLS and CDR2 YYNGEE. V lost 3 bases, J lost 6 bases, and 9 bases stayed unmatched. This CDR3 has 15 amino acids. The CDR3 DNA follows: TGTGCCAGCAGCGCGGCCAAGCGGGGACCAAACATTCAGTACTTC. Translating it yields CASSAAKRGPNIQYF.

This clone turned up a few times. CDR3 protein: CATSDRTGSNQPQHF. The CDR3, as DNA: TGTGCCACCAGTGATAGGACAGGGAGCAATCAGCCCCAGCATTTT. The chain carries TRBV24-1 and TRBJ1-5; 8 bases align to TRBD1. This CDR3 region has 15 residues. Unmatched junction bases numbered 1, after V lost 3 bases and J lost 1 base. Germline CDR1 is KGHDR and CDR2 is SFDVKD.

This chain uses TRBV19 with TRBJ1-3; D not resolved. Germline V CDR1 and CDR2: LNHDA, SQIVND (reference sequence). Trimming took 5 bases from V and 2 from J, leaving 7 bases between them. CDR3 size: 13 residues. The CDR3 protein is CASSGEAGNTIYF. In nucleotides, the CDR3 is TGTGCCAGTAGTGGGGAGGCTGGAAACACCATATATTTT.

This CDR3 is CASSPPVVETQYF. The CDR3 DNA is TGCGCCAGCAGCCCGCCGGTGGTGGAGACCCAGTACTTC. The chain has TRBV5-1 and TRBJ2-5; the D is unclear. V lost 4 bases and J 5 bases, leaving 12 bases between the germline ends. Germline values: CDR1 SGHRS, CDR2 YFSETQ. CDR3 length: 13 amino acids.